This T cell receptor (beta chain) was sequenced during a study of cytomegalovirus exposure and HLA in healthy donors. 60 Vbeta and 13 Jbeta primers were used in PCR. Only in-frame clones appear in the TCRdb table, and some are missing; sequencing was by immunoSEQ multiplex PCR. The table lists approximately 270,000 clones, about 80% of them singletons. Details on this clone: What it binds is not known.

The CDR3 runs 14 residues. The germline V gene has CDR1 SQVTM and CDR2 ANQGSEA. Trimming at V came to 4 bases and at J to 1 base, leaving 5 bases not matched to a gene. Findings and caveats of the study: Another analysis was done later, and it associated 16,951 TCR beta sequences with HLA alleles at 0.05 false discovery rate. One variant, a missense change in DCLRE1C, was linked in a later analysis to TCR beta V- and J-gene trimming.

The source is a girl aged 2-15 years in good health and CMV-seronegative. The chain combines TRBV29-1 with TRBJ2-7; 9 bases line up with TRBD2. The sample comprised PBMCs. The CDR3 bases are TGCAGCGTTGGGGCGACTAGCGGTTCCTACGAGCAGTACTTC. It yields the protein CSVGATSGSYEQYF.